This T cell receptor beta chain appears in the sequencing data of a study of cytomegalovirus exposure and HLA in healthy donors. Overall study: Earlier, 100 million to 120 million unique TCR beta sequences were recovered from about 170 million T cells by an analysis. Most donors, around 81% of around 400 genotyped, fell in the Caucasian-associated ancestry cluster.

Trimming left V 3 bases short and J 4 bases short, with 10 bases between. The CDR3 is made up of 13 amino acids. The germline gives CDR1 SGHNT, CDR2 YYREEE (reference sequence). 60 Vbeta and 13 Jbeta primers were used in PCR. Assay used: immunoSEQ multiplex PCR; TCRdb lists only in-frame clones, some missing. The data hold about 190,000 clones, with 75% to 90% observed a single time. Whole-study results and caveats: Some V segments, TRBV6-2 and TRBV6-3 among them, were indistinguishable and were therefore excluded. Presence/absence analyses rested on an assumption that sequencing depth was roughly uniform across donors.

Details on this clone: Its antigen is unidentified.

This sequence joins TRBV5-4 and TRBJ1-2; D ambiguous. This TCR was sampled from a man aged 25 to 45 in good health and CMV-seronegative. The specimen was PBMCs. The CDR3 coding sequence is TGTGCCAGCAGCTCTACGGAGGCCTATGGCTACACCTTC. It translates to CASSSTEAYGYTF.